This T cell receptor (beta chain) stems from a study of T-cell memory formation after mild COVID-19. As for this clonotype: Antigen specificity is unknown.

5'RACE with constant-segment primers yielded barcoded, UMI-tagged TCR alpha and TCR beta cDNA libraries. MiXCR was run by TCRdb on the 5' RACE reads, yielding one entry per CDR3 protein. The data show under 300,000 distinct CDR3 sequences, around 17% seen once. Overall study findings and caveats: Whereas later expanders leaned CD4+, clones contracting day 15 to 85 showed a balanced CD4/CD8 makeup. Confirmation of SARS-CoV-2 specificity was lacking for second-wave clones peaking day 37.

CDR1 and CDR2 from the germline V gene are SGHKS and YYEKEE (reference sequence). The CDR3 is made up of 14 amino acids. V lost 4 bases, J lost 8 bases, and 4 bases stayed unmatched. This chain uses TRBV5-5 with TRBJ1-4, with 11 nucleotides matching TRBD1. The source is a man aged 18 to 30 who had mild COVID-19 (a few samples of this study predate the infection). Cell type and time point are not known. The material sequenced was PBMCs or a T cell subset sorted from them (not recorded which). The CDR3 sequence is CASSVDRGHEKLFF. Here the CDR3 DNA reads TGTGCCAGCAGCGTGGACAGGGGGCACGAAAAACTGTTTTTT.